This TCR beta chain was identified during a study of sequential checkpoint blockade in melanoma. Study as a whole: Patients were randomized 1:1 to nivolumab-then-ipilimumab or ipilimumab-then-nivolumab first-line. Both treatment sequences were followed by maintenance nivolumab.

Treatment described: randomized to nivolumab then ipilimumab (arm A) or the reverse (arm B). Patients had received no earlier DNA-damaging chemotherapy. PBMC sorting kept live CD3+CD8+ cells without CD19 or CD56. Measured with immunoSEQ multiplex PCR; TCRdb has only the in-frame clones, and not every one. This repertoire shows about 40,000 clones, more than 80% found once; its top ten account for roughly 12%. This CDR3 spans 16 amino acids. Trimming cost V 1 base and J 0 bases, with 12 bases left between them. CDR1 is SGHTA, CDR2 FQGNSA, per germline. This chain links TRBV7-2 with TRBJ1-2; D possibly corresponds to TRBD1 (6 bases). The TCR sequence derives from a human donor with melanoma. The starting material was CD8+ T cells sorted from blood (inferred from file names), obtained from a patient given nivolumab and ipilimumab in sequence. DNA for the CDR3: TGTGCCAGCAGCTTAGAGACTTACAGGGCTAACTATGGCTACACCTTC. Its translation is CASSLETYRANYGYTF.